A single sample is the source of the 13 T cell receptor beta chains below, sequenced in a study of blood T cell repertoires in COVID-19. TCRdb's table, derived via immunoSEQ multiplex PCR, lists solely in-frame clones and lacks some. The table records over 80,000 clones, around 88% of them present only once. The sample taken for sequencing was peripheral blood. The origin of the receptors is a woman aged 60-75 years with acute or convalescent COVID-19.

The rearrangement uses TRBV15 and TRBJ2-7, with TRBD2 matching over 8 bases. The CDR3 has 16 amino acids. Germline CDR1 LNHNV, CDR2 YYDKDF (reference sequence). V trimming: 0 bases; J trimming: 1 base; junction bases outside the gene matches: 5. The chain's CDR3 is CATSRELAGGSYEQYF. CDR3 in DNA: TGTGCCACCAGCAGAGAGTTGGCGGGGGGTTCCTACGAGCAGTACTTC.

This clone was detected only a few times. Written as DNA, the CDR3 is TGTGCCAGCAGCTTATCGGCCTACGAGCAGTACTTC. Protein product: CASSLSAYEQYF. This chain uses TRBV7-9 with TRBJ2-7; D gene uncertain. Trimming removed 2 bases at V and 2 bases at J, with 4 bases between. This CDR3 has 12 amino acids. The germline gives CDR1 SEHNR, CDR2 FQNEAQ (reference sequence). The full variable domain, completed using reference TRBV7-9 and TRBJ2-7, is DTGVSQNPRHKITKRGQNVTFRCDPISEHNRLYWYRQTLGQGPEFLTYFQNEAQLEKSRLLSDRFSAERPKGSFSTLEIQRTEQGDSAMYLCASSLSAYEQYFGPGTRLTVT.

This rearrangement joins TRBV30 to TRBJ1-5; D is possibly TRBD1 (5 bases). Trimming left V 0 bases short and J 3 bases short, with 6 bases between. This CDR3 is 13 amino acids long. From germline, CDR1 is GTSNPN and CDR2 SVGIG (reference sequence). The DNA for the CDR3 is TGTGCCTGGAGTGTAGGGGTCAATCAGCCCCAGCATTTT. As protein: CAWSVGVNQPQHF.

This chain joins TRBV30 and TRBJ1-2; D is undetermined. Germline-derived CDR1 and CDR2 are GTSNPN and SVGIG (reference sequence). The CDR3 spans 13 residues. Trimming stripped 0 bases from V and 8 bases from J, with 13 bases between. CDR3 in amino acids: CAWSVLRAGGYTF. CDR3 DNA sequence: TGTGCCTGGAGTGTATTGAGGGCCGGGGGCTACACCTTC.

The V and J genes are TRBV6-5 and TRBJ2-1; D might be TRBD2 (6 bases). CDR1 and CDR2 (germline): MNHEY, SVGAGI. The germline V and J ends were trimmed by 6 bases and 1 base, with 13 bases remaining between them. This CDR3 spans 15 amino acids. DNA for the CDR3: TGTGCCAGCAGAAAAGGGACTGAATCCTACAATGAGCAGTTCTTC. This gives the protein CASRKGTESYNEQFF.

There are a few counts of this clone. The chain carries TRBV18 and TRBJ2-1, with 7 positions matching TRBD2. The V segment lost 4 bases and the J segment 7 bases; nucleotides outside the gene matches: 7. The CDR3 covers 14 residues. Per the germline V gene, CDR1 is KGHSH and CDR2 is LQKENI. The CDR3 region is CASSQRTSVNEQFF. DNA for the CDR3: TGTGCCAGCTCACAAAGAACTAGCGTAAATGAGCAGTTCTTC. The whole variable domain, filled in from reference TRBV18 and TRBJ2-1, reads NAGVMQNPRHLVRRRGQEARLRCSPMKGHSHVYWYRQLPEEGLKFMVYLQKENIIDESGMPKERFSAEFPKEGPSILRIQQVVRGDSAAYFCASSQRTSVNEQFFGPGTRLTVL.

The chain uses TRBV28 and TRBJ2-2; the match to TRBD1 covers 7 bases. CDR1 MDHEN and CDR2 SYDVKM come from the germline V gene. The CDR3 sequence is 13 residues long. The CDR3 bases are TGTGCTTCGACACAGGGGTTCACCGGGGAGCTGTTTTTT. Encoded protein: CASTQGFTGELFF.

V gene TRBV6-1 combines with J gene TRBJ1-6, with D perhaps matching TRBD1 (6 bases). CDR1 is MNHNS and CDR2 is SASEGT in the germline V gene. The CDR3 runs to 17 residues. Trimming took off 4 bases at V and 8 bases at J, with 21 bases between the two ends. The CDR3 loop reads CASSVVLGGSPYSPLHF. CDR3 nucleotide sequence: TGTGCCAGCAGTGTCGTTCTTGGGGGCAGCCCCTATTCACCCCTCCACTTT.

V and J are TRBV15 and TRBJ1-4; D unresolved. This CDR3 is built from 13 residues. V gave up 0 bases and J gave up 7 bases, with 6 bases separating them. Germline-derived CDR1 and CDR2 are LNHNV and YYDKDF (reference sequence). This CDR3 is CATSRDLSEKLFF. Here the CDR3 DNA reads TGTGCCACCAGCAGAGATCTATCTGAAAAACTGTTTTTT.

V is TRBV9 and J is TRBJ2-1, with D maybe TRBD1 (5 bases). Between the trimmed V and J ends, which lost 0 bases and 6 bases, there was a span of 10 bases. This CDR3 is built from 14 residues. Germline values: CDR1 SGDLS, CDR2 YYNGEE. CDR3 sequence (DNA): TGTGCCAGCAGCGTAGGGGGCAGCCTCAATGAGCAGTTCTTC. Amino acid sequence: CASSVGGSLNEQFF.

The rearrangement uses TRBV5-6 and TRBJ1-5; no reliable D call. CDR1 and CDR2 (germline): SGHDT, YYEEEE. With 1 base removed from V and 1 base from J, the gap between germline ends came to 12 bases. The CDR3 length is 16 residues. The CDR3 region has the DNA TGTGCCAGCAGCTTGTCGAGGGAAGTCAGCAATCAGCCCCAGCATTTT. Translated: CASSLSREVSNQPQHF.

This clone has just one count. The V and J genes are TRBV29-1 and TRBJ1-2, with 8 bases aligning to TRBD1. The J segment lost 6 bases and the V segment lost 4 bases, leaving 4 bases of the junction unmatched. Germline values: CDR1 SQVTM, CDR2 ANQGSEA. CDR3 length: 12 amino acids. The CDR3 region has the DNA TGCAGCGTTGGGACAGGGATGAATGGCTACACCTTC. Residues: CSVGTGMNGYTF.

This clone was picked up one time. The chain joins TRBV27 to TRBJ2-7; D not certain. Germline assignment: CDR1 MNHEY and CDR2 SMNVEV (reference sequence). The CDR3 spans 13 residues. Trimming removed 6 bases from V and 3 bases from J, with 12 bases in between. CDR3 nucleotide sequence: TGTGCCAGCAGCCCTAACTCAGGCTACGAGCAGTACTTC. The encoded protein is CASSPNSGYEQYF.